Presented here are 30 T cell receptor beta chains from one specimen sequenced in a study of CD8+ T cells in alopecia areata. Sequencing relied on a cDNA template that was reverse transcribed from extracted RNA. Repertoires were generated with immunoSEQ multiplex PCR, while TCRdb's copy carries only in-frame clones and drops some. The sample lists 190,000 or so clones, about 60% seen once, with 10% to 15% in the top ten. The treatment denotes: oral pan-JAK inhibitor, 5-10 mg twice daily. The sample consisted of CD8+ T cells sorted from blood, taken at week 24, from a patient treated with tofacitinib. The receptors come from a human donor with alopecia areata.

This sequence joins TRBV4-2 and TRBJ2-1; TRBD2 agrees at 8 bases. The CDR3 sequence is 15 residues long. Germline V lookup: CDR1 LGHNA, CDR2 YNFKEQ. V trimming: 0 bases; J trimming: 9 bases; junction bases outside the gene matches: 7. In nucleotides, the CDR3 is TGTGCCAGCAGCCAAGAGGGGCTAGCGGGCGGTGAGCAGTTCTTC. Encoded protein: CASSQEGLAGGEQFF.

The CDR3 sequence: CAWMMMGEAFF. In nucleotides, the CDR3 is TGTGCCTGGATGATGATGGGTGAAGCTTTCTTT. The V and J genes are TRBV30 and TRBJ1-1, with D hard to call. From germline, CDR1 is GTSNPN and CDR2 SVGIG (reference sequence). Trimming took 4 bases from V and 7 from J, leaving 10 bases between them. This CDR3 region has 11 residues.

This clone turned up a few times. The CDR3 protein is CASSLRRAIQETQYF. As DNA, the CDR3 is TGTGCCAGCAGCTTAAGGCGGGCCATCCAAGAGACCCAGTACTTC. The chain carries TRBV7-9 and TRBJ2-5, with a weak D call TRBD2 (5 bases). The CDR3 totals 15 residues. CDR1 and CDR2 from the germline V gene are SEHNR and FQNEAQ (reference sequence). Deletions cut 2 bases from V and 1 base from J, with 11 bases between.

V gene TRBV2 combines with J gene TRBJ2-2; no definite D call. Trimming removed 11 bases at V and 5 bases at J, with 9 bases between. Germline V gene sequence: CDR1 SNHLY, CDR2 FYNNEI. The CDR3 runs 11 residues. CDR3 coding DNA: TGTGCCCGAGCGACTACCGGGGAGCTGTTTTTT. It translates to CARATTGELFF.

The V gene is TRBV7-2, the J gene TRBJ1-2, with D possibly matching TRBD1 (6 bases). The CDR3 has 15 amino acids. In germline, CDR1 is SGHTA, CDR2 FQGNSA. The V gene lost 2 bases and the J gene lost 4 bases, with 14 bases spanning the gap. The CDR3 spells CASSLKEQGRYGYTF. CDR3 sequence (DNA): TGTGCCAGCAGCTTAAAAGAACAGGGCCGCTATGGCTACACCTTC.

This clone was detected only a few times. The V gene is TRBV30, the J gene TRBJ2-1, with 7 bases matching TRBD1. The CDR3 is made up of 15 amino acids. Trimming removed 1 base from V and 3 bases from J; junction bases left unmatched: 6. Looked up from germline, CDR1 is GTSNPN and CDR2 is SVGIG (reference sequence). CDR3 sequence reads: CAWSDRTGHYNEQFF. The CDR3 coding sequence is TGTGCCTGGAGTGACAGGACAGGCCACTACAATGAGCAGTTCTTC. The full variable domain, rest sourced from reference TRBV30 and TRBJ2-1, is SQTIHQWPATLVQPVGSPLSLECTVEGTSNPNLYWYRQAAGRGLQLLFYSVGIGQISSEVPQNLSASRPQDRQFILSSKKLLLSDSGFYLCAWSDRTGHYNEQFFGPGTRLTVL.

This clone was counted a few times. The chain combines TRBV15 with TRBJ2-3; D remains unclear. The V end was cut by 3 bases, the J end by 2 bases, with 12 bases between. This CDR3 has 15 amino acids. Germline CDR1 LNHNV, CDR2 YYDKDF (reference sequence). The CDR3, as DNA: TGTGCCACCAGCAGTTCCGCCTTGTCCACAGATACGCAGTATTTT. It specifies CATSSSALSTDTQYF.

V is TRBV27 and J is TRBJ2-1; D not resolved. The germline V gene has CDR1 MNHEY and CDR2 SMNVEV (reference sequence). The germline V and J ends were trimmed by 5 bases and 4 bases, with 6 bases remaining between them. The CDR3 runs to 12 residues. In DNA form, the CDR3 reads TGTGCCAGCAGTCCCACGTACAATGAGCAGTTCTTC. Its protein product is CASSPTYNEQFF.

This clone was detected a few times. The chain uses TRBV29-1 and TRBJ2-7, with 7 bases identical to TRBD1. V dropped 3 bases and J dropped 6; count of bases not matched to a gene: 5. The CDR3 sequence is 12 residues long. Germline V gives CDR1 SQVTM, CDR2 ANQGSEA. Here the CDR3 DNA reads TGCAGCGTTGAGACACAGGGGATCGAGCAGTACTTC. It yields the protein CSVETQGIEQYF.

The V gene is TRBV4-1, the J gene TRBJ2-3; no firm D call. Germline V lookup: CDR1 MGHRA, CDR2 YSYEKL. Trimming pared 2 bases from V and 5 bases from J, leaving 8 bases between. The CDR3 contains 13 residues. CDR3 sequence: CASSQSPGDTQYF. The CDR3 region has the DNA TGCGCCAGCAGCCAATCTCCAGGAGATACGCAGTATTTT.

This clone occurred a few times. The CDR3 region has the DNA TGTGCCAGCAGCGTAGGAGTATCGGGCTACGAGCAGTACTTC. This gives the protein CASSVGVSGYEQYF. V and J are TRBV9 and TRBJ2-7; no reliable D call. V was pared by 0 bases and J by 3 bases, with 10 bases between. The CDR3 contains 14 residues. CDR1 and CDR2 from the germline V gene are SGDLS and YYNGEE.

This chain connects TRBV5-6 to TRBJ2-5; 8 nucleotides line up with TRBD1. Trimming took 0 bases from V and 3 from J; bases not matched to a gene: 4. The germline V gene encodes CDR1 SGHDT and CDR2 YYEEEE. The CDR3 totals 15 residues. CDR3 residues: CASSLARTGKETQYF. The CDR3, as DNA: TGTGCCAGCAGCTTGGCTCGGACAGGGAAAGAGACCCAGTACTTC.

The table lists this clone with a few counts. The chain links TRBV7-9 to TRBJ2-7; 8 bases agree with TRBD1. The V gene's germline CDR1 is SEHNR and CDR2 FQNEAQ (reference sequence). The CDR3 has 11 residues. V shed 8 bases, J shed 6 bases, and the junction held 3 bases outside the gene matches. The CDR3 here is CASRQGPEQYF. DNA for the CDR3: TGTGCCAGCCGACAGGGGCCCGAGCAGTACTTC.

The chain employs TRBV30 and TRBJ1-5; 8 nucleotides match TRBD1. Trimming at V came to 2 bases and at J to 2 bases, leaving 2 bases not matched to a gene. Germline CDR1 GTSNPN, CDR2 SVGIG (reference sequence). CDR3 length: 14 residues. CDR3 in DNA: TGTGCCTGGAGTTCGGGACAGGGCAATCAGCCCCAGCATTTT. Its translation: CAWSSGQGNQPQHF.

CDR3 residues: CATSKDKAYEQYF. Here the CDR3 DNA reads TGTGCCACCAGTAAGGACAAAGCCTACGAGCAGTACTTC. The chain joins TRBV15 to TRBJ2-7; possible D gene TRBD1, 5 bases. Between the trimmed V and J ends, which lost 6 bases and 2 bases, there was a span of 11 bases. Germline CDR1 reads LNHNV; CDR2 reads YYDKDF (reference sequence). This CDR3 spans 13 amino acids. Supplemented by reference TRBV15 and TRBJ2-7, the full variable domain reads DAMVIQNPRYQVTQFGKPVTLSCSQTLNHNVMYWYQQKSSQAPKLLFHYYDKDFNNEADTPDNFQSRRPNTSFCFLDIRSPGLGDTAMYLCATSKDKAYEQYFGPGTRLTVT.

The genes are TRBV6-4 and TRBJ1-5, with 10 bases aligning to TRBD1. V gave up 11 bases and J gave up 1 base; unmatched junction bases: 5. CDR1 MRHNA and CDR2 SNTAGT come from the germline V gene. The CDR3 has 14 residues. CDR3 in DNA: TGTGCCGGGTTGGGACAGGGGAGCAATCAGCCCCAGCATTTT. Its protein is CAGLGQGSNQPQHF.

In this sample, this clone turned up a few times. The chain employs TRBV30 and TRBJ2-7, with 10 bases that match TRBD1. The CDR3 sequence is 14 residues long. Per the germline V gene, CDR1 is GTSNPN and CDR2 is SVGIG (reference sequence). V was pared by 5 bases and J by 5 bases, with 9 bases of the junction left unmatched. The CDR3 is CAWERDRGPNEQYF. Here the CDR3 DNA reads TGTGCCTGGGAACGCGACAGGGGGCCCAACGAGCAGTACTTC.

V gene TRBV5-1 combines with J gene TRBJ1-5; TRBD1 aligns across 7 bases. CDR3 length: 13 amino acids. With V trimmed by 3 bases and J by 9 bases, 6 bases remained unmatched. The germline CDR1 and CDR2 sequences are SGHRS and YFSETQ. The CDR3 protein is CASSYRGIGPQHF. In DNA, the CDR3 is TGCGCCAGCAGCTACAGGGGTATAGGGCCCCAGCATTTT.

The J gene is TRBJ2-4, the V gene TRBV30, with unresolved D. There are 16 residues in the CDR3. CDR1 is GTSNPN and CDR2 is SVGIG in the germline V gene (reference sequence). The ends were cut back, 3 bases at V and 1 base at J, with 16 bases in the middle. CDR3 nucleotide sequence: TGTGCCTGGAGCGACGATGTTGATTCGGCCAAAAACATTCAGTACTTC. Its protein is CAWSDDVDSAKNIQYF.

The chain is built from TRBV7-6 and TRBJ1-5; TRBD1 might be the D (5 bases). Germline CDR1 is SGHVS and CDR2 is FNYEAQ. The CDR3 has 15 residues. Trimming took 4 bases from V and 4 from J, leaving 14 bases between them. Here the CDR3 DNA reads TGTGCCAGCAGCTCGGGACTTGGGGTTAATCAGCCCCAGCATTTT. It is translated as CASSSGLGVNQPQHF.

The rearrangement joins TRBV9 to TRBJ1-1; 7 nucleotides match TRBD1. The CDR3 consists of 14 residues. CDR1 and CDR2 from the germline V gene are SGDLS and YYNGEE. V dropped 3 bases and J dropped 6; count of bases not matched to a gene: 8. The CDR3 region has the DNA TGTGCCAGCAGCGGTTTCCGAACAGGGGCTGAAGCTTTCTTT. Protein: CASSGFRTGAEAFF. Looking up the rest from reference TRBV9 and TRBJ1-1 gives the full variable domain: DSGVTQTPKHLITATGQRVTLRCSPRSGDLSVYWYQQSLDQGLQFLIQYYNGEERAKGNILERFSAQQFPDLHSELNLSSLELGDSALYFCASSGFRTGAEAFFGQGTRLTVV.

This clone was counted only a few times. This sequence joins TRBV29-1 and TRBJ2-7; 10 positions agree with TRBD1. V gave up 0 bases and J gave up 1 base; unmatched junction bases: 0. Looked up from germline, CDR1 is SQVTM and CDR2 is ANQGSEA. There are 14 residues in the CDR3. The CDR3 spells CSVEEGQGSYEQYF. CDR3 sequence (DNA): TGCAGCGTTGAAGAGGGACAGGGGTCCTACGAGCAGTACTTC.

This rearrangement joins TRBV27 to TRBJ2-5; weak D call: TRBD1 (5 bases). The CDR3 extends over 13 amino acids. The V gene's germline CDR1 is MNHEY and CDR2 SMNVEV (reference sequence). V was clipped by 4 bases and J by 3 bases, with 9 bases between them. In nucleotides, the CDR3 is TGTGCCAGCAGTTACTTAGGGGAAGAGACCCAGTACTTC. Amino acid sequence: CASSYLGEETQYF.

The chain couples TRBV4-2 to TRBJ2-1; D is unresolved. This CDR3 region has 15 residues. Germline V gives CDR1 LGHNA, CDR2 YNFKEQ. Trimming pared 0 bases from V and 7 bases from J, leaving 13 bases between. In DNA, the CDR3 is TGTGCCAGCAGCCAAGAGTCGCTGACCCGGAATGAGCAGTTCTTC. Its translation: CASSQESLTRNEQFF.

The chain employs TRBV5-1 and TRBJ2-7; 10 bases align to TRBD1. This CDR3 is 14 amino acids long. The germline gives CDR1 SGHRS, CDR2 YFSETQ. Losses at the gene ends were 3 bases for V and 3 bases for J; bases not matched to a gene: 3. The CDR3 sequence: CASSSGTGVYEQYF. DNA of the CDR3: TGCGCCAGCAGCTCCGGGACAGGGGTCTACGAGCAGTACTTC.

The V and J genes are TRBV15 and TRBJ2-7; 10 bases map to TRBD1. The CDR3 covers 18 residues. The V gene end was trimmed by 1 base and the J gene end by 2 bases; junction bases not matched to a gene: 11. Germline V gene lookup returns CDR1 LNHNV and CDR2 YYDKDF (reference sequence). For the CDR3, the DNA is TGTGCCACCAGCAGAGGGGTCTTACGGGACAGGGGAACCTACGAGCAGTACTTC. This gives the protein CATSRGVLRDRGTYEQYF.

For the CDR3, the DNA is TGTGCCAGCAGCAAGGGGCATGAGCAGTTCTTC. Protein sequence: CASSKGHEQFF. The chain recombines TRBV13 with TRBJ2-1; tentatively, D is TRBD1 (5 bases). V lost 5 bases, J lost 8 bases, and 7 bases lay in between. CDR3 length equals 11 residues. Looked up from germline, CDR1 is PRHDT and CDR2 is FYEKMQ (reference sequence).

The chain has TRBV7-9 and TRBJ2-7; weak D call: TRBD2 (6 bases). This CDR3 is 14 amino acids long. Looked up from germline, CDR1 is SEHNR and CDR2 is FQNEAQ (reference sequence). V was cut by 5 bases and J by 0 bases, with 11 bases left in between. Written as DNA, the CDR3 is TGTGCCAGCAGCCCCGGGGGAGCCTCCTACGAGCAGTACTTC. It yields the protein CASSPGGASYEQYF.

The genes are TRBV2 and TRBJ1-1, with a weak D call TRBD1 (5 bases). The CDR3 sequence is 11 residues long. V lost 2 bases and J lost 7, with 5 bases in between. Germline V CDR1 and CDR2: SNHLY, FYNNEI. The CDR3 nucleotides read TGTGCCAGCAGTGAAACAGGTGAAGCTTTCTTT. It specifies CASSETGEAFF.

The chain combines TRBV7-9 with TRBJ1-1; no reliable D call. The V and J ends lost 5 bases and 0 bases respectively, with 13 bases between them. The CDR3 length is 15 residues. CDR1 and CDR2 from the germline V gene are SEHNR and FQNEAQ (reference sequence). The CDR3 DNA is TGTGCCAGCAGCCCCCCGGAGCGGATGAACACTGAAGCTTTCTTT. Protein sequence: CASSPPERMNTEAFF.